These T cell receptor beta chains were read from a single sample in a study of CD8+CD57+ T cells in acquired aplastic anemia. TCRdb analysed the reads with MiXCR anew, one entry per CDR3 protein. The profile shows 250,000 to 300,000 distinct CDR3 sequences, about 56% of them singletons. Sequenced material: sorted CD4+, CD8+, or CD8+CD57+ T cells (not recorded which) from PBMCs. These receptors were obtained from a human donor with severe aplastic anemia or a healthy control (not recorded which). Each CDR3 is given with its conserved first and last residue. Each record gives: V gene, D gene, J gene, clone size, CDR3 protein, CDR3 DNA. A D gene is named only where the DNA matches it firmly. Part of the rows lack a size; the others show once, few, many or a class for expanded clones.

>TRBV9|TRBD1|TRBJ1-1|NA
CASSRQGVGTEAFF
TGTGCCAGCAGTCGACAGGGGGTAGGCACTGAAGCTTTCTTT
>TRBV5-1|TRBD1|TRBJ1-5|many
CASRLGAGGDQPQHF
TGCGCCAGCAGACTTGGGGCAGGGGGCGATCAGCCCCAGCATTTT
>TRBV2|NA|TRBJ1-2|NA
CASSEAGFVGRGYTF
TGTGCCAGCAGTGAAGCCGGCTTCGTGGGCCGGGGCTACACCTTC
>TRBV7-3|NA|TRBJ2-1|many
CASRRNRDQVFDEQFF
TGTGCCAGCAGACGCAACCGGGACCAGGTCTTCGATGAGCAGTTCTTC
>TRBV5-5|TRBD1|TRBJ1-6|NA
CASSSQRQGGYNSPLHF
TGTGCCAGCAGCTCCCAGCGACAGGGAGGCTATAATTCACCCCTCCACTTT
>TRBV12-3/TRBV12-4|TRBD1|TRBJ2-5|many
CASSLLGQGIRETQYF
TGTGCCAGCAGTTTACTGGGACAGGGTATTCGAGAGACCCAGTACTTC
>TRBV12-3/TRBV12-4|NA|TRBJ2-2|many
CASRGRGRTGELFF
TGTGCCAGCAGGGGACGGGGGAGGACCGGGGAGCTGTTTTTT
>TRBV7-9|TRBD2|TRBJ2-5|few
CASSTNPGLAGEGETQYF
TGTGCCAGCAGCACAAATCCGGGACTAGCGGGGGAAGGAGAGACCCAGTACTTC
>TRBV9|NA|TRBJ2-3|many
CASSPLTGFASTDTQYF
TGTGCCAGCAGCCCACTCACAGGCTTCGCTAGCACAGATACGCAGTATTTT
>TRBV20-1|NA|TRBJ1-6|NA
CSARRDIHNSPLHF
TGCAGTGCTAGACGGGACATCCATAATTCACCCCTCCACTTT
>TRBV7-2|TRBD2|TRBJ2-7|NA
CASSSAGGAFYEQYF
TGTGCCAGCAGCTCGGCGGGGGGCGCTTTCTACGAGCAGTACTTC
>TRBV5-1|NA|TRBJ2-3|NA
CASSLSRLGYGTDTQYF
TGCGCCAGCAGCTTATCTCGCCTGGGTTACGGCACAGATACGCAGTATTTT
>TRBV7-9|NA|TRBJ2-7|NA
CASSFGVSIYEQYF
TGTGCCAGCAGCTTCGGGGTATCAATCTACGAGCAGTACTTC
>TRBV2|NA|TRBJ2-2|once
CASSSLINTGELFF
TGTGCCAGCTCCTCCCTTATCAACACCGGGGAGCTGTTTTTT
>TRBV5-1|TRBD2|TRBJ2-1|many
CASSSGTSGGSFDEQFF
TGCGCCAGCAGCTCCGGGACTAGCGGGGGGTCCTTTGATGAGCAGTTCTTC
>TRBV6-4|NA|TRBJ2-1|NA
CASSPAEYNEQFF
TGTGCCAGCAGCCCCGCAGAGTACAATGAGCAGTTCTTC
>TRBV5-1|NA|TRBJ1-1|once
CASSLEQLRDTEAFF
TGCGCCAGCAGCTTGGAACAGCTCCGGGACACTGAAGCTTTCTTT
>TRBV12-3/TRBV12-4|NA|TRBJ1-1|few
CASSLEGGAFF
TGTGCCAGCAGTTTAGAAGGGGGGGCTTTCTTT
>TRBV7-3|NA|TRBJ2-7|NA
CASSPFASGNYEHYF
NA
>TRBV2|TRBD2|TRBJ2-1|NA
CASSQGLAGGGEQFF
TGTGCCAGCAGTCAAGGACTAGCGGGTGGTGGTGAGCAGTTCTTC
>TRBV6-4|NA|TRBJ2-1|NA
CASSDHLNNEQFF
TGTGCCAGCAGTGACCACCTTAACAATGAGCAGTTCTTC
>TRBV12-5|NA|TRBJ2-2|many
CASNRADTGELFF
TGTGCTAGTAACAGGGCGGACACCGGGGAGCTGTTTTTT
>TRBV2|NA|TRBJ2-2|NA
CASRGDGGELFF
TGTGCCAGCAGAGGTGACGGAGGGGAGCTGTTTTTT
>TRBV5-1|NA|TRBJ2-3|NA
CASSLDYEQGTDTQYF
TGCGCCAGCAGCTTGGACTACGAGCAGGGAACAGATACGCAGTATTTT
>TRBV12-3/TRBV12-4|NA|TRBJ2-3|many
CASSLLDTQYF
TGTGCCAGCAGTTTACTAGATACGCAGTATTTT
>TRBV10-2|NA|TRBJ2-5|few
CASSESGREETQYF
TGCGCCAGCAGTGAGTCGGGCAGGGAGGAGACCCAGTACTTC
>TRBV10-3|NA|TRBJ2-7|few
CAISESIGTYEQYF
TGTGCCATCAGTGAGTCGATCGGAACCTACGAGCAGTACTTC
>TRBV7-6|TRBD1|TRBJ1-1|many
CASSRTGPHTEAFF
TGTGCCAGCAGCCGGACAGGGCCTCACACTGAAGCTTTCTTT
>TRBV7-7|TRBD1|TRBJ2-5|NA
CASSLGDRVLETQYF
TGTGCCAGCAGCTTAGGGGACAGGGTATTAGAGACCCAGTACTTC
>TRBV4-2|TRBD1|TRBJ1-6|few
CASSSTHPGQGSPLHF
TGTGCCAGCAGCTCCACCCACCCGGGACAGGGTTCACCCCTCCACTTT
>TRBV24-1|TRBD1|TRBJ1-2|NA
CATSDLGTGGGYTF
TGTGCCACCAGTGATTTGGGGACAGGGGGTGGCTACACCTTC
>TRBV5-1|NA|TRBJ2-2|many
CASSQGGPNTGELFF
TGCGCCAGCAGCCAGGGGGGGCCGAACACCGGGGAGCTGTTTTTT
>TRBV7-9|TRBD1|TRBJ2-7|many
CASSLGTGRSEQYF
TGTGCCAGCAGCTTAGGGACAGGGCGGAGTGAGCAGTACTTC
>TRBV24-1|TRBD1|TRBJ1-5|NA
CATSDRDSSNQPQHF
TGTGCCACCAGTGATCGGGACAGTTCCAATCAGCCCCAGCATTTT
>TRBV9|NA|TRBJ1-4|many
CASSPQTGSFGKLFF
TGTGCCAGCAGCCCCCAGACAGGTTCCTTTGGAAAACTGTTTTTT
>TRBV7-2|TRBD2|TRBJ2-5|NA
CASSLGRRLAGGGQETQYF
TGTGCCAGCAGCTTAGGTCGTCGACTAGCGGGGGGGGGCCAAGAGACCCAGTACTTC
>TRBV2|NA|TRBJ1-5|once
CASSEQGADQPQHF
TGTGCCAGCAGTGAACAAGGGGCTGATCAGCCCCAGCATTTT
>TRBV10-3|NA|TRBJ2-7|NA
CAMGQSPTSWYF
TGTGCCATGGGACAATCTCCTACGAGCTGGTACTTC
>TRBV4-1|NA|TRBJ2-3|NA
CASSQRDTQYF
TGTGCCAGCAGCCAGAGGGATACGCAGTATTTT